Below, 14 T cell receptor beta chains from the same sample are listed, as sequenced in a study of radiation and T cells in renal cell carcinoma. The time point: blood 4 weeks post-SBRT, at nephrectomy. Specified treatment: 15 Gy SBRT to primary tumor, nephrectomy 4 weeks later. Data came from immunoSEQ multiplex PCR; TCRdb stores just in-frame clones and leaves some out. The table lists 140,000 to 150,000 clones, around nine tenths of them singletons. The source was blood, collected from a patient whose treatment included radiotherapy and nephrectomy. The source of these receptors is a woman in her forties or fifties with renal cell carcinoma.

This clone has only a few counts. This chain joins TRBV10-3 and TRBJ2-5; TRBD1 matches 7 bases. The CDR3 is 13 amino acids. Unmatched junction bases numbered 6, after V lost 9 bases and J lost 2 bases. In germline, CDR1 is ENHRY, CDR2 SYGVKD. In DNA form, the CDR3 reads TGTGCCATTAACTCGGACAGGCAAGAGACCCAGTACTTC. Translated: CAINSDRQETQYF.

The J gene is TRBJ2-7, the V gene TRBV29-1; 9 bases agree with TRBD2. V gave up 7 bases and J gave up 7 bases; unmatched junction bases: 11. Germline V gene lookup returns CDR1 SQVTM and CDR2 ANQGSEA. The length of the CDR3 is 13 residues. The CDR3 DNA reads as TGCAGCGGCGGGAGGGCCGAAGGGGGTGAGCAGTACTTC. This codes for CSGGRAEGGEQYF.

The chain couples TRBV11-3 to TRBJ2-1; D is undetermined. The CDR3 is 14 residues long. V was pared by 8 bases and J by 5 bases, with 16 bases between. CDR1 and CDR2 from the germline V gene are SGHNT and YENEEA. The DNA for the CDR3 is TGTGCCAGCGCACCCGGTCGGGCCAACAATGAGCAGTTCTTC. Residues: CASAPGRANNEQFF.

V and J are TRBV2 and TRBJ2-7, with D tentatively TRBD2 (6 bases). This CDR3 is 15 amino acids long. Trimming took 7 bases from V and 7 from J, leaving 23 bases between them. Germline V gene sequence: CDR1 SNHLY, CDR2 FYNNEI. CDR3 in DNA: TGTGCCAGCATTTCGGCGGGGATGGGGTCTCGGGAGCAGTACTTC. The encoded protein is CASISAGMGSREQYF.

CDR3 sequence reads: CASRQGVQETQYF. CDR3 bases: TGCGCCAGCAGACAGGGGGTCCAGGAGACCCAGTACTTC. The chain couples TRBV10-2 to TRBJ2-5; 8 bases are a match to TRBD1. The germline V gene has CDR1 WSHSY and CDR2 SAAADI. V was clipped by 6 bases and J by 5 bases; unmatched bases: 5. The CDR3 loop spans 13 amino acids.

The chain recombines TRBV28 with TRBJ1-2, with D unresolved. This CDR3 contains 14 residues. The germline V gene has CDR1 MDHEN and CDR2 SYDVKM. Trimming removed 2 bases from V and 3 bases from J, with 10 bases in between. The CDR3 DNA reads TGTGCCAGCAGTTTAACGGGGAGGCACTATGGCTACACCTTC. This codes for CASSLTGRHYGYTF.

The chain combines TRBV6-6 with TRBJ2-1; tentatively, D is TRBD2 (6 bases). The length of the CDR3 is 16 residues. Germline CDR1 MNHNY, CDR2 SVGAGI (reference sequence). V was cut by 0 bases and J by 2 bases, with 11 bases left in between. CDR3 sequence reads: CASSYSAGIAYNEQFF. CDR3 sequence (DNA): TGTGCCAGCAGTTACTCTGCGGGGATAGCCTACAATGAGCAGTTCTTC.

This clone has more than one count but fewer than ten. The chain uses TRBV5-4 and TRBJ2-1; D perhaps matches TRBD2 (6 bases). V was pared by 0 bases and J by 2 bases, with 18 bases between. This CDR3 contains 18 residues. The germline V gene has CDR1 SGHNT and CDR2 YYREEE (reference sequence). CDR3 in DNA: TGTGCCAGCAGCTTGGAGGCCGGGGGACCAACTGCCTACAATGAGCAGTTCTTC. Translated: CASSLEAGGPTAYNEQFF.

V and J are TRBV4-3 and TRBJ1-4; D unclear. The germline V and J ends were trimmed by 0 bases and 13 bases, with 9 bases remaining between them. CDR1 is LGHNA and CDR2 is YSLEER in the germline V gene. The CDR3 runs 12 residues. The CDR3, as DNA: TGCGCCAGCAGCCAAGATAAAAAAGGACTGTTTTTT. Encoded protein: CASSQDKKGLFF.

The chain recombines TRBV21-1 with TRBJ2-4; the DNA was not compared with TRBD2, the D call given in the table. TRBV21-1 is an annotated pseudogene. The CDR3 length is 16 residues. CDR3 in DNA: TGTGCCAGCAGCAAAGTGGGAGGGATTTCCAAAAACATTCAGTACTTC. Its translation: CASSKVGGISKNIQYF.

This rearrangement joins TRBV10-3 to TRBJ1-1, with a possible D match to TRBD1 (5 bases). This CDR3 spans 17 amino acids. Trimming removed 0 bases from V and 1 base from J, with 15 bases in between. Per germline, CDR1 ENHRY and CDR2 SYGVKD. The CDR3 is CAISESRSGKSNTEAFF. The CDR3 coding sequence is TGTGCCATCAGTGAGTCGAGGTCAGGGAAGTCGAACACTGAAGCTTTCTTT.

V and J are TRBV5-1 and TRBJ1-1; 7 bases fit TRBD1. V was pared by 0 bases and J by 0 bases, with 5 bases of the junction left unmatched. CDR3 size: 16 residues. Germline V gene sequence: CDR1 SGHRS, CDR2 YFSETQ. The CDR3 nucleotides are TGCGCCAGCAGCTTGGCGGGACAGATTATGAACACTGAAGCTTTCTTT. Protein: CASSLAGQIMNTEAFF.

V gene TRBV5-1 combines with J gene TRBJ2-7; TRBD1 agrees at 10 bases. CDR1 SGHRS and CDR2 YFSETQ come from the germline V gene. The CDR3 contains 14 residues. After removal of 3 bases from V and 5 bases from J, the junction contained 5 bases not matched to a gene. In DNA form, the CDR3 reads TGCGCCAGCAGCTCCGGACAGGGGGGGAACGAGCAGTACTTC. Translating gives CASSSGQGGNEQYF.

J is TRBJ1-1 and V is TRBV15; no clear D gene. Germline V gives CDR1 LNHNV, CDR2 YYDKDF (reference sequence). Between the trimmed V and J ends, which lost 5 bases and 0 bases, there was a span of 16 bases. The CDR3 totals 16 residues. The CDR3: CATSAPKGEMNTEAFF. CDR3 nucleotides: TGTGCCACCAGCGCCCCAAAGGGCGAGATGAACACTGAAGCTTTCTTT.